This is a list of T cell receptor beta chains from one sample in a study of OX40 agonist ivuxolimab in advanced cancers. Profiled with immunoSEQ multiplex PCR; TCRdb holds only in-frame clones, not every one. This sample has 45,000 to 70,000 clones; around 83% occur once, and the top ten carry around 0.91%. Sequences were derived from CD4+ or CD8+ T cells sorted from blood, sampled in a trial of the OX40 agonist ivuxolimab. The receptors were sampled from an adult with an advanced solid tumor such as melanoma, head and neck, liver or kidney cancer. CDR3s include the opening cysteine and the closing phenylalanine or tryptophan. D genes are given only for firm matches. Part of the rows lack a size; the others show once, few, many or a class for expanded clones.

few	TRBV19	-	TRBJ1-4	TGTGCCAGTGGTCAGGGTAGCTGGTTGGGCGAAAAACTGTTTTTT	CASGQGSWLGEKLFF
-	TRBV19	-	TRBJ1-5	TGTGCCAGTAGTATGAGGCAGTTCAATCAGCCCCAGCATTTT	CASSMRQFNQPQHF
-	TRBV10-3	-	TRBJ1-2	TGTGCCATCAGTGAGATAGGTCAGGCGGGTGGCTACACCTTC	CAISEIGQAGGYTF
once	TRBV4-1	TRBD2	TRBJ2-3	TGCGCCAGCAGCCAACCTGGACTAGCGGGGGGTACAGATACGCAGTATTTT	CASSQPGLAGGTDTQYF
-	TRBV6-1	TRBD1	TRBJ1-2	TGTGCCAGCAGTGACCGGGGACAGGGCTATTATGGCTACACCTTC	CASSDRGQGYYGYTF
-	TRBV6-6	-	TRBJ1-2	TGTGCCAGCAGATTATTGGGGGGTGGCTACACCTTC	CASRLLGGGYTF
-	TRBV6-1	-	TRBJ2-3	TGTGCCAGCAGTGTCCAGGGGGGGACAGATACGCAGTATTTT	CASSVQGGTDTQYF
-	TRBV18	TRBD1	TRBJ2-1	TGTGCCAGCTCACCGGGACAGGGGGCGCGCTCCTACAATGAGCAGTTCTTC	CASSPGQGARSYNEQFF
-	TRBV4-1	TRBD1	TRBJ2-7	TGCGCCAGCAGCCAGACAGGGGGATCTCTCTACGAGCAGTACTTC	CASSQTGGSLYEQYF
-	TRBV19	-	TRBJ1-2	TGTGCCAGTAGTGCCCCGGGGGAGCGGAAAGGCTACACCTTC	CASSAPGERKGYTF
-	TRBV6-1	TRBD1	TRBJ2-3	TGTGCCAGCAGTGAAACAGGGGCAGATACGCAGTATTTT	CASSETGADTQYF
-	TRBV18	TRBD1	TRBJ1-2	TGTGCCAGCTCACCCAGACCGGGACAGGGGGCGCTTGGCTACACCTTC	CASSPRPGQGALGYTF
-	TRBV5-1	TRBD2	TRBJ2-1	TGCGCCAGCAGCCGTCCCGGGACTAGCGGGGGGGCGGATGAGCAGTTCTTC	CASSRPGTSGGADEQFF
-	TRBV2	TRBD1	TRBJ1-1	TGTGCCAGCAGTACACAGGGGAGGGGCACTGAAGCTTTCTTT	CASSTQGRGTEAFF
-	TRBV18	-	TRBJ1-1	TGTGCCAGCTCGGGGGGGCCCACTGAAGCTTTCTTT	CASSGGPTEAFF